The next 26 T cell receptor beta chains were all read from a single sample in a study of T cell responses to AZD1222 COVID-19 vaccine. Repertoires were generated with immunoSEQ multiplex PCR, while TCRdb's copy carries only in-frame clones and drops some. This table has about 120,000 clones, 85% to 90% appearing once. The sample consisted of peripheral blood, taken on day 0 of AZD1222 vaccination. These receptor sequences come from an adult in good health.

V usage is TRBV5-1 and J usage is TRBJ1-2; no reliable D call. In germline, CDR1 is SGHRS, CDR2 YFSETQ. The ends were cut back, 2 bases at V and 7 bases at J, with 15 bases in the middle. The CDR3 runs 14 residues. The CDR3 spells CASSLVGRESGYTF. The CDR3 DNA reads TGCGCCAGCAGCTTAGTCGGACGGGAGTCTGGCTACACCTTC.

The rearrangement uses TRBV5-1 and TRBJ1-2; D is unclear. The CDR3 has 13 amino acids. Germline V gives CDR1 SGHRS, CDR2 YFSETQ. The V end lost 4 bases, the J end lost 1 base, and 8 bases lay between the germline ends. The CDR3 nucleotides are TGCGCCAGCAGCCCGCAAAATAACTATGGCTACACCTTC. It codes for CASSPQNNYGYTF.

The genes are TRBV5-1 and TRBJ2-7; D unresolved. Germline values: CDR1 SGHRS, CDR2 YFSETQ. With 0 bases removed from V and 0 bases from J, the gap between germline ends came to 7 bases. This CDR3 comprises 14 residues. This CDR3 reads CASSLAADSYEQYF. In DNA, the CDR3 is TGCGCCAGCAGCTTGGCGGCGGACTCCTACGAGCAGTACTTC.

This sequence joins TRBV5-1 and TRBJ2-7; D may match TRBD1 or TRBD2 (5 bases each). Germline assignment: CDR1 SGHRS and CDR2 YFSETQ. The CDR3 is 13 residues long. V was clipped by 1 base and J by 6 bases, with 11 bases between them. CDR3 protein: CASSLSRGSEQYF. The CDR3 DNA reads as TGCGCCAGCAGCTTGTCGAGGGGATCCGAGCAGTACTTC.

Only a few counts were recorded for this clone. This CDR3 reads CASSLTSGFPRWQYF. The DNA for the CDR3 is TGTGCCAGCAGCCTGACTAGCGGATTCCCTCGTTGGCAGTACTTC. This sequence joins TRBV14 and TRBJ2-7; 9 positions agree with TRBD2. Germline V gene data show CDR1 as SGHDN and CDR2 as FVKESK. Trimming at V came to 4 bases and at J to 9 bases, leaving 13 bases not matched to a gene. The length of the CDR3 is 15 residues.

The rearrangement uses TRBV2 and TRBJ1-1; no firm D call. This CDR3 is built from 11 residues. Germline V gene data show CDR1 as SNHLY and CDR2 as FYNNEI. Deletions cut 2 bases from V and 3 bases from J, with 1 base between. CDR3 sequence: CASSEYTEAFF. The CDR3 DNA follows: TGTGCCAGCAGTGAATACACTGAAGCTTTCTTT.

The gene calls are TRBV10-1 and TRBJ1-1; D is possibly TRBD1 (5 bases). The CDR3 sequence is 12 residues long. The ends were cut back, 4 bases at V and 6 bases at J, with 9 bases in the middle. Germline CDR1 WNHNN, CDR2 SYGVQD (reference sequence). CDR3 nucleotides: TGCGCCAGCAGTGCTGACAGCGCTGAAGCTTTCTTT. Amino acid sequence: CASSADSAEAFF.

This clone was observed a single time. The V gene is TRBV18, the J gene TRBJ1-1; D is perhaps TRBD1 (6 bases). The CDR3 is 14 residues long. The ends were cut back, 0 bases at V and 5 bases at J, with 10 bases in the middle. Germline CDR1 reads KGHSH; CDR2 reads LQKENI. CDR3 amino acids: CASSPPLTGTEAFF. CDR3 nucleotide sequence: TGTGCCAGCTCACCACCTCTAACAGGGACTGAAGCTTTCTTT.

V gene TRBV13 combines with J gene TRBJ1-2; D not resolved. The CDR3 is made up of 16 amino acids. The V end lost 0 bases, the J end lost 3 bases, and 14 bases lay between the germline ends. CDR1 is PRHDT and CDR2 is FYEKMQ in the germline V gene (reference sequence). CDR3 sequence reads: CASSLGRARRDYGYTF. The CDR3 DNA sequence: TGTGCCAGCAGCTTAGGCCGGGCTCGCCGCGACTATGGCTACACCTTC. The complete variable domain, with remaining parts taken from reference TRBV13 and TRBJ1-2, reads AAGVIQSPRHLIKEKRETATLKCYPIPRHDTVYWYQQGPGQDPQFLISFYEKMQSDKGSIPDRFSAQQFSDYHSELNMSSLELGDSALYFCASSLGRARRDYGYTFGSGTRLTVV.

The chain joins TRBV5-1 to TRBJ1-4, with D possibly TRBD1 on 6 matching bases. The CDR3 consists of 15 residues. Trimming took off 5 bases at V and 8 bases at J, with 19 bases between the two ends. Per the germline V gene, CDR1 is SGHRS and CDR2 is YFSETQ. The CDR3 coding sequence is TGCGCCAGCAGTCCCCGTTGGGGGGGCAGCGAAAAACTGTTTTTT. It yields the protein CASSPRWGGSEKLFF.

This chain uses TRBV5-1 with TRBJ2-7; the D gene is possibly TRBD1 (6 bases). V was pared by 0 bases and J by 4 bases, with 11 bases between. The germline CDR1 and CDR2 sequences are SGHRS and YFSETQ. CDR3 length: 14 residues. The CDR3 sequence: CASSLAAGEYEQYF. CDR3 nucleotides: TGCGCCAGCAGCTTGGCGGCAGGGGAGTACGAGCAGTACTTC.

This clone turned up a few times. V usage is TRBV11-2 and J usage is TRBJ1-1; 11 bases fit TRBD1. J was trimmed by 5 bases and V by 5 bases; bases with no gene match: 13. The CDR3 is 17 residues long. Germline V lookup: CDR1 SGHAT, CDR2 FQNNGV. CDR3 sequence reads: CASSPRTGGAFLTEAFF. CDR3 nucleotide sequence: TGTGCCAGCAGCCCTCGGACAGGGGGCGCGTTTTTGACTGAAGCTTTCTTT. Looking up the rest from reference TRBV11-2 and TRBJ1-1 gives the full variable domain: EAGVAQSPRYKIIEKRQSVAFWCNPISGHATLYWYQQILGQGPKLLIQFQNNGVVDDSQLPKDRFSAERLKGVDSTLKIQPAKLEDSAVYLCASSPRTGGAFLTEAFFGQGTRLTVV.

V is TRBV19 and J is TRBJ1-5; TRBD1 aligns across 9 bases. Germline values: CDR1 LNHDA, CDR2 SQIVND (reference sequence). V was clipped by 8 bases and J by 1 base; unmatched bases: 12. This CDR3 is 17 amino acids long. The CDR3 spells CASCFGVGQGSNQPQHF. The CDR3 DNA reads TGTGCCAGTTGCTTCGGCGTGGGACAGGGAAGCAATCAGCCCCAGCATTTT. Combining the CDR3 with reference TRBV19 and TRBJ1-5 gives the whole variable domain DGGITQSPKYLFRKEGQNVTLSCEQNLNHDAMYWYRQDPGQGLRLIYYSQIVNDFQKGDIAEGYSVSREKKESFPLTVTSAQKNPTAFYLCASCFGVGQGSNQPQHFGDGTRLSIL.

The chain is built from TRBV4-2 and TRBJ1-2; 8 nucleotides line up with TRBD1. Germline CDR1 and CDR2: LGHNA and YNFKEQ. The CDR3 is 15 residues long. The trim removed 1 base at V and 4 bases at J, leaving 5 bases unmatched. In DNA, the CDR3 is TGTGCCAGCAGCCAAGGGATGACAGGGGCCTATGGCTACACCTTC. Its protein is CASSQGMTGAYGYTF.

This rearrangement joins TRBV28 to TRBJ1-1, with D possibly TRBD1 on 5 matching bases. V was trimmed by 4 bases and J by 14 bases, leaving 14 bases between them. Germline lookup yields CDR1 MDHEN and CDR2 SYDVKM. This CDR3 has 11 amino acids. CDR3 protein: CASSSLGGLFF. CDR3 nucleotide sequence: TGTGCCAGCAGTTCCCTTGGGGGGTTGTTCTTT.

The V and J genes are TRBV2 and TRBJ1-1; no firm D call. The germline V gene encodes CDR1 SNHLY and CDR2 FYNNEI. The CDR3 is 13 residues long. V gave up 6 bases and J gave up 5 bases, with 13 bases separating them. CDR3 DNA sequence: TGTGCCAGCAGCCCATACCCAAGGACTGAAGCTTTCTTT. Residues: CASSPYPRTEAFF.

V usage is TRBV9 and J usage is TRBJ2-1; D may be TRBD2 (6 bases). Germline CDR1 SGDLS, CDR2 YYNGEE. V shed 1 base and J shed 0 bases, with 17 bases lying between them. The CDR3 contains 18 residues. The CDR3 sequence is CASSVLSTSGGSYNEQFF. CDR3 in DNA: TGTGCCAGCAGCGTACTCTCGACTAGTGGGGGCTCCTACAATGAGCAGTTCTTC.

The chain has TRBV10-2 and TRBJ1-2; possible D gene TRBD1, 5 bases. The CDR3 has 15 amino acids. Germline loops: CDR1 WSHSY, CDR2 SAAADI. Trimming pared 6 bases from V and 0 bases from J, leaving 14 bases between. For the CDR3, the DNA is TGCGCCAGCAGGAGCGGGGGAGCCTCTAACTATGGCTACACCTTC. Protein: CASRSGGASNYGYTF.

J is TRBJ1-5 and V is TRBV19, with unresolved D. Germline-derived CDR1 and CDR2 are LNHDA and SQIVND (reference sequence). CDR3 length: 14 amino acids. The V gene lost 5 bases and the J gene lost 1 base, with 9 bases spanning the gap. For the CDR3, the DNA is TGTGCCAGTAGTGCCGTGGCGAGCAATCAGCCCCAGCATTTT. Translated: CASSAVASNQPQHF. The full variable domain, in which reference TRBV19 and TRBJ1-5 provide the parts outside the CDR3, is DGGITQSPKYLFRKEGQNVTLSCEQNLNHDAMYWYRQDPGQGLRLIYYSQIVNDFQKGDIAEGYSVSREKKESFPLTVTSAQKNPTAFYLCASSAVASNQPQHFGDGTRLSIL.

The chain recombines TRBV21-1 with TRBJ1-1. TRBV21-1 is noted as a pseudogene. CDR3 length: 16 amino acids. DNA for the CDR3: TGTGCCAGCAGCCCTATGACAGGCGGGGAGGACACTGAAGCTTTCTTT. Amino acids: CASSPMTGGEDTEAFF.

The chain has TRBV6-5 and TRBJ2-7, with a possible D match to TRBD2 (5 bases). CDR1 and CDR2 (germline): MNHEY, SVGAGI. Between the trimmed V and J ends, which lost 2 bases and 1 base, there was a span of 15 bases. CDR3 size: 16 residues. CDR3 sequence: CASSYGRHSRSYEQYF. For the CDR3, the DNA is TGTGCCAGCAGTTACGGGAGACATTCTCGATCCTACGAGCAGTACTTC.

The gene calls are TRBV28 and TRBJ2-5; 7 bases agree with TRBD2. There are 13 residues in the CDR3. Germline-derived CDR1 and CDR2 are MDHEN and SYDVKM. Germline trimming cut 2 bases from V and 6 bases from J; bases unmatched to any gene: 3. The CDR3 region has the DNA TGTGCCAGCAGTTTAGGCGGGAGCCAGACCCAGTACTTC. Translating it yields CASSLGGSQTQYF. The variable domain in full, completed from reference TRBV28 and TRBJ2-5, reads DVKVTQSSRYLVKRTGEKVFLECVQDMDHENMFWYRQDPGLGLRLIYFSYDVKMKEKGDIPEGYSVSREKKERFSLILESASTNQTSMYLCASSLGGSQTQYFGPGTRLLVL.

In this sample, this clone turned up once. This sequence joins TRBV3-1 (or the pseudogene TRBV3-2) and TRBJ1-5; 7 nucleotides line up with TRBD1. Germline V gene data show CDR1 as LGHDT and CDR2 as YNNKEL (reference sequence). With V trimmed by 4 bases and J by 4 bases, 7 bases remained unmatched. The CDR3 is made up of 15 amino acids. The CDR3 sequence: CASSRQGVGNQPQHF. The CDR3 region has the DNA TGTGCCAGCAGCCGACAGGGTGTTGGGAATCAGCCCCAGCATTTT.

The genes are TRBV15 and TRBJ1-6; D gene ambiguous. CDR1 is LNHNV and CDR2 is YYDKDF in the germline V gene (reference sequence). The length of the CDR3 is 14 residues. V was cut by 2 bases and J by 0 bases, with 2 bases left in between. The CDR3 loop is CATSRNSYNSPLHF. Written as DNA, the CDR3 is TGTGCCACCAGCAGAAACTCCTATAATTCACCCCTCCACTTT.

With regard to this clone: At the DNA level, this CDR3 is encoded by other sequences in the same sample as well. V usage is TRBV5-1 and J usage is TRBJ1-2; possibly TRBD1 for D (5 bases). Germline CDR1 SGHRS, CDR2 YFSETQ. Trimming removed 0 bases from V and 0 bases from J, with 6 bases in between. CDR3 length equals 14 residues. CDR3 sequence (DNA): TGCGCCAGCAGCTTGGCAGGGACTAACTATGGCTACACCTTC. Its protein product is CASSLAGTNYGYTF.

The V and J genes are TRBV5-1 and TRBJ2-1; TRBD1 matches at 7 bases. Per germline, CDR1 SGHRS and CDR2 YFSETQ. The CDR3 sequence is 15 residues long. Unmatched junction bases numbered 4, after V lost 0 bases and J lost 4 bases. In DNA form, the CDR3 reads TGCGCCAGCAGCTTGGTACAGGGGCGTTACAATGAGCAGTTCTTC. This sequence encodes CASSLVQGRYNEQFF. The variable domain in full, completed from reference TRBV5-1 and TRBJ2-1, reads KAGVTQTPRYLIKTRGQQVTLSCSPISGHRSVSWYQQTPGQGLQFLFEYFSETQRNKGNFPGRFSGRQFSNSRSEMNVSTLELGDSALYLCASSLVQGRYNEQFFGPGTRLTVL.